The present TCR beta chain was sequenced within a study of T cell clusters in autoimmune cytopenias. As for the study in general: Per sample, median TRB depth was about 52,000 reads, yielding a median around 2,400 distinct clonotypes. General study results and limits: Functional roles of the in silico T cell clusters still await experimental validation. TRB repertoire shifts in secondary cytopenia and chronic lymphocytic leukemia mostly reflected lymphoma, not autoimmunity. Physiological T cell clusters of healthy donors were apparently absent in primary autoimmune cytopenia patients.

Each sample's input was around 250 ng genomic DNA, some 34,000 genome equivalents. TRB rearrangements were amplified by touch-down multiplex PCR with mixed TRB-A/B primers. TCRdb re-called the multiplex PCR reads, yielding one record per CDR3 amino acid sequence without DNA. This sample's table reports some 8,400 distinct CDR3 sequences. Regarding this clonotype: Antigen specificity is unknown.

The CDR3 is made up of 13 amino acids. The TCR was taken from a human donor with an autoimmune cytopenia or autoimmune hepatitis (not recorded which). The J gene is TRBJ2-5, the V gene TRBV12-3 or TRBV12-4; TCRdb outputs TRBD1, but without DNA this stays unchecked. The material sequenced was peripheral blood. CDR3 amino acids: CASGYGGKETQYF.